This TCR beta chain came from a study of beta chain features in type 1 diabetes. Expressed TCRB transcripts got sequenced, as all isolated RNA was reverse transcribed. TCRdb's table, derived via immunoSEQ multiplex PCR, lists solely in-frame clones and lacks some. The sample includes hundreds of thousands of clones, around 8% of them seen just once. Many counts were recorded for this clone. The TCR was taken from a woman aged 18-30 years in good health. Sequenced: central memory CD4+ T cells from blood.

In DNA form, the CDR3 reads TGTGCCAGCTCACCATACGGGCCCATGGATACGCAGTATTTT. It translates to CASSPYGPMDTQYF. The chain is built from TRBV18 and TRBJ2-3, with D uncertain. The V gene lost 2 bases and the J gene lost 6 bases, with 12 bases spanning the gap. The length of the CDR3 is 14 residues. Germline CDR1 and CDR2: KGHSH and LQKENI.